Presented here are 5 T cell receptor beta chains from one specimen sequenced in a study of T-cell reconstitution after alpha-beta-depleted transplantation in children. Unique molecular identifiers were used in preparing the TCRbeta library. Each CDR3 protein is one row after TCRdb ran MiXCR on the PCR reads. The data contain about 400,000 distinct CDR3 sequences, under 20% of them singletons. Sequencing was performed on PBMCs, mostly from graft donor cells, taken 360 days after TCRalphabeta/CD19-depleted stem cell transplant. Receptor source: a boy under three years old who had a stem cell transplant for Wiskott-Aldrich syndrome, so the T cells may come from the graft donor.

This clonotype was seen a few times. CDR3 region: CASSFQWDRSYNEQFF. The CDR3 DNA sequence: TGTGCCAGCAGCTTCCAATGGGACCGCTCCTACAATGAGCAGTTCTTC. The genes are TRBV11-2 and TRBJ2-1; the D gene could be TRBD1 or TRBD2 (5 bases each). CDR1 is SGHAT, CDR2 FQNNGV, per germline. The ends were cut back, 3 bases at V and 0 bases at J, with 12 bases in the middle. The CDR3 is 16 amino acids.

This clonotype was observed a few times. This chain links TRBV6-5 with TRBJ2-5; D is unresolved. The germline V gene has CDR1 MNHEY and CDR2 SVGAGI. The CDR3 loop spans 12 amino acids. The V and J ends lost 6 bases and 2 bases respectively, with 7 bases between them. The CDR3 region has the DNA TGTGCCAGCAGAGGTAGTCAAGAGACCCAGTACTTC. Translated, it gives CASRGSQETQYF.

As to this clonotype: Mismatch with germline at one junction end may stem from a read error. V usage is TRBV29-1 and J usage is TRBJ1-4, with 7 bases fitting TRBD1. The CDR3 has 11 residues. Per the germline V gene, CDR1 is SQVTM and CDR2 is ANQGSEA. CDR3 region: CSVEDKGGACF. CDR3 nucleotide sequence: TGCAGCGTTGAAGATAAAGGGGGCGCATGTTTT.

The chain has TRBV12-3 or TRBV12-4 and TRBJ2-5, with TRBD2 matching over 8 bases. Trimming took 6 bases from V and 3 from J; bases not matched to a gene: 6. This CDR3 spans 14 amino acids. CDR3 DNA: TGTGCCAGCAGCCTACGGGGGGGCGAAGAGACCCAGTACTTC. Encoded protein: CASSLRGGEETQYF.

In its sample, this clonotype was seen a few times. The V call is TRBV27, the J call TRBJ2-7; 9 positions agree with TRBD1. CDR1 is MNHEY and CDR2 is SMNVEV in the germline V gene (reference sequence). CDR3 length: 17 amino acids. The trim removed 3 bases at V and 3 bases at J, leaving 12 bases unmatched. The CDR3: CASSLLGTGLPLYEQYF. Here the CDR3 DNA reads TGTGCCAGCAGTTTGCTTGGGACAGGGCTCCCCCTCTACGAGCAGTACTTC.